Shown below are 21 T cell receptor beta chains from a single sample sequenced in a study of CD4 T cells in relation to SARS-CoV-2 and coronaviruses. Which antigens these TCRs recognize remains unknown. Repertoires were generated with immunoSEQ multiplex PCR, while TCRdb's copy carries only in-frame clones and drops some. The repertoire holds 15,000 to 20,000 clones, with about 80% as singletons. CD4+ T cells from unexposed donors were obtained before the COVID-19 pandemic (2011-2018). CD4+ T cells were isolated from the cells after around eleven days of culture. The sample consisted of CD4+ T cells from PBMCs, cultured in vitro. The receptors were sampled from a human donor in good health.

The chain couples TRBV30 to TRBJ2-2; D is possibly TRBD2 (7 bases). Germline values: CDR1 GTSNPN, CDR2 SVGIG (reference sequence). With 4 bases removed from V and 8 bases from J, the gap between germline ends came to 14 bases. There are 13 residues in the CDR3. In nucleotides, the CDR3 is TGTGCCTGGACCGAGGGGGGGCTTGGGGAGCTGTTTTTT. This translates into CAWTEGGLGELFF. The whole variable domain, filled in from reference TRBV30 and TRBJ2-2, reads SQTIHQWPATLVQPVGSPLSLECTVEGTSNPNLYWYRQAAGRGLQLLFYSVGIGQISSEVPQNLSASRPQDRQFILSSKKLLLSDSGFYLCAWTEGGLGELFFGEGSRLTVL.

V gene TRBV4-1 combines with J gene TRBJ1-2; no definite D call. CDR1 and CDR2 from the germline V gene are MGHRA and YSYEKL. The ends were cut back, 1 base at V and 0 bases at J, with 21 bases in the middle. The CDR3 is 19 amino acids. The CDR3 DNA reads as TGCGCCAGCAGCCAAGGGTCATGGTTGAGAACGGCTTCTAACTATGGCTACACCTTC. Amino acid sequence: CASSQGSWLRTASNYGYTF.

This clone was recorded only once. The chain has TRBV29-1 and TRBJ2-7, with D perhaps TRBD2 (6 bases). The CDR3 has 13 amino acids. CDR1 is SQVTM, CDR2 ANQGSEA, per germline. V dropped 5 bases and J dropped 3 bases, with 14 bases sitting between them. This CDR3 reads CSVIRPGVYEQYF. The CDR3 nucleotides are TGCAGCGTTATCAGACCGGGAGTCTACGAGCAGTACTTC.

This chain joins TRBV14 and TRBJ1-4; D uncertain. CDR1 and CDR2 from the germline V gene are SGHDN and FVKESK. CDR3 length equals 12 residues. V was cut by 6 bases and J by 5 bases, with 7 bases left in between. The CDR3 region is CASSYKNEKLFF. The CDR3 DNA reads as TGTGCCAGCAGTTACAAGAATGAAAAACTGTTTTTT.

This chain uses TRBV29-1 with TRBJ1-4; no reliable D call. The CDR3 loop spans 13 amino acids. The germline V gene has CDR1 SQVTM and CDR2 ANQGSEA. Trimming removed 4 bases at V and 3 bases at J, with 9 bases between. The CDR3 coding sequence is TGCAGCGTTGGGGCCCAAGCTAATGAAAAACTGTTTTTT. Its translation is CSVGAQANEKLFF.

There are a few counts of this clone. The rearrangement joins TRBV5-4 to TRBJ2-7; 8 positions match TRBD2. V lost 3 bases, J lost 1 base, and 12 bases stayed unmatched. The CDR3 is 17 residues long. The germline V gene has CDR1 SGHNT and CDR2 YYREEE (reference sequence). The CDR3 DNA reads TGTGCCAGCAGCTCCCTAAATATAGCGGGAAGTTCCTACGAGCAGTACTTC. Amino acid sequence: CASSSLNIAGSSYEQYF.

CDR3 DNA sequence: TGCGCCAGCAGCTTGGAAGGGGCACCTAGCACAGATACGCAGTATTTT. It codes for CASSLEGAPSTDTQYF. The chain carries TRBV5-1 and TRBJ2-3; perhaps TRBD1 as D (5 bases). With 0 bases removed from V and 0 bases from J, the gap between germline ends came to 11 bases. In germline, CDR1 is SGHRS, CDR2 YFSETQ. The CDR3 covers 16 residues.

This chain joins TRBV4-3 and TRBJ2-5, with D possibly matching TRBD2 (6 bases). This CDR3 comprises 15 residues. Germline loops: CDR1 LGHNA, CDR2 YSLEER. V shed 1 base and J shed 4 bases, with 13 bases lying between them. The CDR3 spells CASSQVAGRGETQYF. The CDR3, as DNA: TGCGCCAGCAGCCAAGTTGCCGGGCGGGGAGAGACCCAGTACTTC.

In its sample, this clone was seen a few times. The CDR3 DNA reads as TGTGCCAGTAGTATGACAGGGAGGGACACCGGGGAGCTGTTTTTT. Its translation is CASSMTGRDTGELFF. The chain links TRBV19 to TRBJ2-2, with D perhaps matching TRBD1 or TRBD2 (7 bases each). Germline lookup yields CDR1 LNHDA and CDR2 SQIVND (reference sequence). The length of the CDR3 is 15 residues. V lost 3 bases and J 3 bases, leaving 11 bases between the germline ends.

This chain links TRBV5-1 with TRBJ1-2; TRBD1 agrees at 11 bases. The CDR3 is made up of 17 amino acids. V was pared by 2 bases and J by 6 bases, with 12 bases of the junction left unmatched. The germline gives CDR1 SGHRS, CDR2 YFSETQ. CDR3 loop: CASSFGGQGGNEDGYTF. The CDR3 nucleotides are TGCGCCAGCAGCTTTGGGGGACAGGGGGGGAATGAGGATGGCTACACCTTC.

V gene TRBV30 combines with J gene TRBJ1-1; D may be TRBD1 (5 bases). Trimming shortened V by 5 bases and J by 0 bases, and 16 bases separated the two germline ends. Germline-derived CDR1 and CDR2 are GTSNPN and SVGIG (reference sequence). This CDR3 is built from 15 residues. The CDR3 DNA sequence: TGTGCCTGGGCCCTCGGTAAGGGGTTGAACACTGAAGCTTTCTTT. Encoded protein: CAWALGKGLNTEAFF.

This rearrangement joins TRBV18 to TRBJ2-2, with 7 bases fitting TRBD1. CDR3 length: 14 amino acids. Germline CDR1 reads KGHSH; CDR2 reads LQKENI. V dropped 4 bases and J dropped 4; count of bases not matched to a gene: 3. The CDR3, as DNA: TGTGCCAGCTCACATGGACAGGCCACCGGGGAGCTGTTTTTT. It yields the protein CASSHGQATGELFF.

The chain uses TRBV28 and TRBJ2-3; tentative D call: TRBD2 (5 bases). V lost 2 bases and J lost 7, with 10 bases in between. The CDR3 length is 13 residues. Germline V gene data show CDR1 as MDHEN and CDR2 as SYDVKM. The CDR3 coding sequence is TGTGCCAGCAGTTTAGGAGGACGGTATACGCAGTATTTT. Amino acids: CASSLGGRYTQYF.

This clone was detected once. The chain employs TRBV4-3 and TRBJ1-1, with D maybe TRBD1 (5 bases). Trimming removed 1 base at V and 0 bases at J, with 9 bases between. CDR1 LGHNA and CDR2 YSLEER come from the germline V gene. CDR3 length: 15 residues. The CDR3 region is CASSQGGGMNTEAFF. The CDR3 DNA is TGCGCCAGCAGCCAAGGGGGCGGCATGAACACTGAAGCTTTCTTT.

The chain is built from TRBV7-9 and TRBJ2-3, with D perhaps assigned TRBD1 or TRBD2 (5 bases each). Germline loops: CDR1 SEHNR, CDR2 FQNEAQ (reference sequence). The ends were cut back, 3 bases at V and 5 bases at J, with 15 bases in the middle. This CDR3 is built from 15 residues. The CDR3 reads CASSFRGAGRDTQYF. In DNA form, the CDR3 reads TGTGCCAGCAGCTTCCGGGGCGCCGGTCGAGATACGCAGTATTTT.

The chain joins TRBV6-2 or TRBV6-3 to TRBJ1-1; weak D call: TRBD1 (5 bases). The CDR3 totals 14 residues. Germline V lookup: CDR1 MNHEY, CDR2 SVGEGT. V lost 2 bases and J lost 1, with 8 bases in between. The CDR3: CASSYEGRNTEAFF. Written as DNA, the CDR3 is TGTGCCAGCAGTTACGAGGGGCGGAACACTGAAGCTTTCTTT.

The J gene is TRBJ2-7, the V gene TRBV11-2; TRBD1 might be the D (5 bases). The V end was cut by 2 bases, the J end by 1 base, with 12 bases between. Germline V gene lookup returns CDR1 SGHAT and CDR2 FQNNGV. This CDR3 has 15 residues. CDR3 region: CASSLSLGESYEQYF. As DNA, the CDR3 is TGTGCCAGCAGCTTATCCCTAGGGGAATCCTACGAGCAGTACTTC. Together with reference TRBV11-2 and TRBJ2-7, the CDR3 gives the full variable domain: EAGVAQSPRYKIIEKRQSVAFWCNPISGHATLYWYQQILGQGPKLLIQFQNNGVVDDSQLPKDRFSAERLKGVDSTLKIQPAKLEDSAVYLCASSLSLGESYEQYFGPGTRLTVT.

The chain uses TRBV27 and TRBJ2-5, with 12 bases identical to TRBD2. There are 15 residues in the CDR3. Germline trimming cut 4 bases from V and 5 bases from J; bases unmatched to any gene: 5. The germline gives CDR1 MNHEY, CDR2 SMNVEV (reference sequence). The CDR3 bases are TGTGCCAGCAGTTACTGGACTAGCGGGGCGGAGACCCAGTACTTC. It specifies CASSYWTSGAETQYF.

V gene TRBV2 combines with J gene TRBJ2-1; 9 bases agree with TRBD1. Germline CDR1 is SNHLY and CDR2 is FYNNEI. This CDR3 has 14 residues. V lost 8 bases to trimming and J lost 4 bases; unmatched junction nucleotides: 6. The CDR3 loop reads CASQETGGYNEQFF. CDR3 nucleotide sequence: TGTGCCAGCCAAGAGACAGGGGGATACAATGAGCAGTTCTTC.

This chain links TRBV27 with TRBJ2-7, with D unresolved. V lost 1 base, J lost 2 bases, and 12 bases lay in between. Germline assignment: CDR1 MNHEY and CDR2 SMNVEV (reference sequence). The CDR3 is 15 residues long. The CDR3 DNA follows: TGTGCCAGCAGTTTATATCGCGGCATTACCTACGAGCAGTACTTC. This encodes CASSLYRGITYEQYF.

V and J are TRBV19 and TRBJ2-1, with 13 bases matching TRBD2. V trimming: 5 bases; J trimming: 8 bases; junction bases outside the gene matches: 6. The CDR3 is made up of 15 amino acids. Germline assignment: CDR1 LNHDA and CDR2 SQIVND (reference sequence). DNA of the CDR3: TGTGCCAGTAGTGCCTTCGGACTAGCGGGAGATGAGCAGTTCTTC. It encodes CASSAFGLAGDEQFF.